Each of the 4 T cell receptor beta chains below was sequenced from the same sample in a study of T cells in Graves' hyperthyroidism and ophthalmopathy. Amplification of TCR beta CDR3 regions was performed using RNA transcripts as template. Primed by the HTBI set, a first-round RT-PCR was run on the TCR CDR3. In TCRdb, the multiplex PCR reads were re-called with MiXCR into one record per CDR3 protein. The repertoire holds roughly 280,000 distinct CDR3 sequences, with over 15% as singletons. Material for sequencing was blood. All receptors derive from a woman in her fifties or sixties with Graves' ophthalmopathy.

This clonotype was detected ten times or more. This chain uses TRBV19 with TRBJ1-1, with D possibly being TRBD1 (5 bases). The CDR3 has 12 residues. Germline lookup yields CDR1 LNHDA and CDR2 SQIVND (reference sequence). The V end lost 8 bases, the J end lost 8 bases, and 15 bases lay between the germline ends. The CDR3 loop is CASGVRQGEAFF. CDR3 nucleotide sequence: TGTGCCAGTGGAGTACGCCAGGGCGAAGCTTTCTTT.

This clonotype was seen at least ten times. This chain uses TRBV12-3 or TRBV12-4 with TRBJ2-3; D perhaps matches TRBD2 (5 bases). Trimming took 3 bases from V and 2 from J, leaving 6 bases between them. The CDR3 has 13 residues. The DNA of the CDR3 is TGTGCCAGCAGTTTCGGGGACACAGATACGCAGTATTTT. It is translated as CASSFGDTDTQYF.

This clonotype was recorded many times. J is TRBJ2-3 and V is TRBV12-3 or TRBV12-4; D may be TRBD1 (5 bases). This CDR3 is built from 12 residues. V dropped 2 bases and J dropped 7 bases, with 7 bases sitting between them. The CDR3 DNA is TGTGCCAGCAGTTTAAGGGGAAATACGCAGTATTTT. Protein product: CASSLRGNTQYF.

In this sample, this clonotype turned up a few times. The chain is built from TRBV5-1 and TRBJ1-2; D is unclear. V lost 4 bases to trimming and J lost 8 bases, with 12 bases between them. CDR1 and CDR2 (germline): SGHRS, YFSETQ. There are 12 residues in the CDR3. CDR3 residues: CASSIQSEGYTF. The CDR3 nucleotides are TGCGCCAGCAGCATCCAATCTGAGGGCTACACCTTC.